This T cell receptor (beta chain) was identified during a study of T cells in Graves' hyperthyroidism and ophthalmopathy. A lack of ophthalmopathy progression within 18 months defined stable Graves' hyperthyroidism. The TCR beta CDR3 regions underwent amplification using RNA transcripts as the source. HTBI primers were used for first-round RT-PCR of the TCR CDR3. One entry per CDR3 protein results from TCRdb running MiXCR on the multiplex PCR reads. The sample has 350,000 to 400,000 distinct CDR3 sequences; 19% are singletons. This CDR3 has 13 amino acids. CDR1 and CDR2 from the germline V gene are KGHDR and SFDVKD. V lost 9 bases to trimming and J lost 1 base, with 11 bases between them. This clonotype has ten or more counts.

This sequence originates from a woman aged 18 to 35 with Graves' hyperthyroidism. Sequenced sample: blood. The chain joins TRBV24-1 to TRBJ1-1; no clear D. CDR3 sequence reads: CATQLDSNTEAFF. CDR3 DNA: TGTGCCACCCAGTTGGACTCGAACACTGAAGCTTTCTTT.